This entry concerns a single T cell receptor (beta chain). Sample treatment: randomized to nivolumab then ipilimumab (arm A) or the reverse (arm B). No patient had prior DNA-damaging chemotherapy. Sorted cells were live CD3+CD8+, lacking CD19 and CD56, from PBMCs. This entry is derived from a study of sequential checkpoint blockade in melanoma. About the study: Arm A got nivolumab then ipilimumab; arm B the reverse, 1:1.

TCRdb's copy holds only in-frame clones and misses some; the assay was immunoSEQ multiplex PCR. The sample shows approximately 34,000 clones, approximately 85% of them seen only once. Germline V lookup: CDR1 LNHDA, CDR2 SQIVND (reference sequence). V was clipped by 8 bases and J by 0 bases, with 13 bases between them. This CDR3 region has 15 residues. The chain joins TRBV19 to TRBJ2-2; D may be TRBD1 (5 bases). The specimen was CD8+ T cells sorted from blood (inferred from file names), collected from a patient given nivolumab and ipilimumab in sequence. This clonotype was obtained from a human donor with melanoma. The CDR3 here is CASCPWGTNTGELFF. The CDR3 nucleotides are TGTGCCAGTTGCCCGTGGGGCACGAACACCGGGGAGCTGTTTTTT.